Presented here are 24 T cell receptor beta chains from one specimen sequenced in a study of early T cells in non-severe SARS-CoV-2 infection. TCRdb re-derived calls from the 5' RACE reads in MiXCR, one entry per CDR3 protein. The top ten hold roughly 5.5% of the sample, which has about 22,000 distinct CDR3 sequences, roughly 3.5% seen once. Source material: whole blood. These receptors were obtained from an adult who was a healthcare worker with PCR-confirmed SARS-CoV-2 infection or an uninfected control (not recorded which).

This clonotype was seen at least ten times. CDR3 nucleotide sequence: TGTGCCAGCAGCCGGCGGGAGGGTAGGAATGAGCAGTTCTTC. It translates to CASSRREGRNEQFF. V usage is TRBV3-1 and J usage is TRBJ2-1; 9 bases align to TRBD2. Germline values: CDR1 LGHDT, CDR2 YNNKEL (reference sequence). Trimming cost V 4 bases and J 7 bases; bases outside gene matches: 5. The length of the CDR3 is 14 residues.

This clonotype showed up just a few times. The V and J genes are TRBV6-4 and TRBJ2-1; D is unclear. The CDR3 sequence is 11 residues long. In germline, CDR1 is MRHNA, CDR2 SNTAGT. Trimming pared 4 bases from V and 7 bases from J, leaving 5 bases between. This CDR3 reads CASSVGNEQFF. CDR3 in DNA: TGTGCCAGCAGTGTGGGTAATGAGCAGTTCTTC.

This clonotype came up many times. The chain couples TRBV9 to TRBJ2-3; tentatively, D is TRBD1 (5 bases). Germline lookup yields CDR1 SGDLS and CDR2 YYNGEE. The CDR3 extends over 15 amino acids. V lost 4 bases and J 0 bases, leaving 12 bases between the germline ends. The CDR3 nucleotides read TGTGCCAGCAGCCCATCGACAGTTAGCACAGATACGCAGTATTTT. Translation gives CASSPSTVSTDTQYF.

By share of the sample, this clonotype is medium-sized (0.01 to 0.1%). DNA for the CDR3: TGCGCCAGCAGCCTGAAAGGGCAGGGGCAGGCTGAAGCTTTCTTT. Translated: CASSLKGQGQAEAFF. The chain uses TRBV4-1 and TRBJ1-1; TRBD1 might be the D (6 bases). The CDR3 is made up of 15 amino acids. CDR1 and CDR2 from the germline V gene are MGHRA and YSYEKL. The ends were cut back, 4 bases at V and 6 bases at J, with 18 bases in the middle.

By its share, this clonotype is medium-sized (0.01 to 0.1%). This chain joins TRBV5-5 and TRBJ1-1, with TRBD1 matching 8 bases. The V and J ends lost 2 bases and 2 bases, in that order; junction bases with no gene match: 8. This CDR3 is built from 16 residues. Germline lookup yields CDR1 SGHKS and CDR2 YYEKEE (reference sequence). CDR3 protein: CASSFWDRPLNTEAFF. The CDR3 DNA reads as TGTGCCAGCAGCTTTTGGGACAGGCCGCTCAACACTGAAGCTTTCTTT.

This clonotype showed up many times. The chain links TRBV20-1 to TRBJ1-2; maybe TRBD1 (5 bases). From germline, CDR1 is DFQATT and CDR2 SNEGSKA (reference sequence). The CDR3 length is 14 residues. V lost 2 bases to trimming and J lost 4 bases, with 14 bases between them. The CDR3 sequence: CSARHPGESYGYTF. CDR3 bases: TGCAGTGCTAGACACCCGGGGGAAAGCTATGGCTACACCTTC.

This clonotype was seen repeatedly, ten times or more. The chain employs TRBV20-1 and TRBJ1-3, with no clear D. CDR1 and CDR2 from the germline V gene are DFQATT and SNEGSKA (reference sequence). The CDR3 totals 11 residues. Trimming pared 2 bases from V and 4 bases from J, leaving 3 bases between. The CDR3 loop reads CSARWGNTIYF. For the CDR3, the DNA is TGCAGTGCTAGATGGGGAAACACCATATATTTT.

This clonotype was recorded a few times. The chain is built from TRBV7-8 and TRBJ2-7; 12 bases agree with TRBD2. The CDR3 has 18 residues. Germline V lookup: CDR1 SGHVS, CDR2 FQNEAQ. The trim removed 0 bases at V and 9 bases at J, leaving 15 bases unmatched. Here the CDR3 reads CASSLAGASGGAATRQYF. The CDR3 nucleotides are TGTGCCAGCAGCTTAGCCGGGGCTAGCGGGGGGGCAGCTACTCGGCAGTACTTC. The variable domain in full, completed from reference TRBV7-8 and TRBJ2-7, reads GAGVSQSPRYKVAKRGQDVALRCDPISGHVSLFWYQQALGQGPEFLTYFQNEAQLDKSGLPSDRFFAERPEGSVSTLKIQRTQQEDSAVYLCASSLAGASGGAATRQYFGPGTRLTVT.

This clonotype was observed at least ten times. This chain connects TRBV4-1 to TRBJ2-1; 7 bases agree with TRBD1. V lost 3 bases and J lost 4; bases outside the gene matches: 9. The CDR3 length is 16 residues. Germline V lookup: CDR1 MGHRA, CDR2 YSYEKL. As DNA, the CDR3 is TGCGCCAGCAGCCATACAGGGGCGTCTTTTTACAATGAGCAGTTCTTC. It encodes CASSHTGASFYNEQFF.

The chain combines TRBV7-2 with TRBJ1-1; possibly TRBD1 for D (6 bases). Germline CDR1 and CDR2: SGHTA and FQGNSA. The CDR3 has 16 residues. With 5 bases removed from V and 0 bases from J, the gap between germline ends came to 16 bases. The CDR3, as DNA: TGTGCCAGCAGCCCAACGACAGGCTTTATGAACACTGAAGCTTTCTTT. This encodes CASSPTTGFMNTEAFF.

Only a few counts were recorded for this clonotype. The J gene is TRBJ2-3, the V gene TRBV10-3, with D possibly being TRBD2 (6 bases). CDR1 ENHRY and CDR2 SYGVKD come from the germline V gene. This CDR3 is built from 13 residues. Trimming removed 8 bases from V and 3 bases from J, with 12 bases in between. The CDR3 loop is CAIRASETDTQYF. CDR3 nucleotides: TGTGCCATCCGGGCTAGCGAGACAGATACGCAGTATTTT.

This clonotype appeared many times. This sequence joins TRBV3-1 and TRBJ2-3; maybe TRBD2 (6 bases). Germline V lookup: CDR1 LGHDT, CDR2 YNNKEL (reference sequence). The V end was cut by 0 bases, the J end by 0 bases, with 16 bases between. The CDR3 contains 18 residues. CDR3 sequence reads: CASSQDFGGGPSTDTQYF. The CDR3 DNA follows: TGTGCCAGCAGCCAAGATTTCGGGGGAGGCCCCAGCACAGATACGCAGTATTTT.

This clonotype was seen many times. This chain connects TRBV7-2 to TRBJ2-5, with a possible D match to TRBD2 (6 bases). CDR3 length equals 19 residues. Per germline, CDR1 SGHTA and CDR2 FQGNSA. The V and J ends lost 2 bases and 2 bases respectively, with 24 bases between them. The CDR3 DNA is TGTGCCAGCAGCTTATATCCTTCTAGTTCCGGGAGTAGACAAGAGACCCAGTACTTC. Encoded protein: CASSLYPSSSGSRQETQYF.

There are many counts of this clonotype. The CDR3 region is CASSYWTGRIETQYF. CDR3 coding DNA: TGTGCCAGCAGTTACTGGACAGGGAGAATAGAGACCCAGTACTTC. This sequence joins TRBV6-5 and TRBJ2-5, with 8 bases that match TRBD1. CDR3 size: 15 residues. V was pared by 1 base and J by 4 bases, with 5 bases of the junction left unmatched. Germline-derived CDR1 and CDR2 are MNHEY and SVGAGI.

This clonotype appeared many times. The rearrangement joins TRBV29-1 to TRBJ1-1; 7 bases are a match to TRBD1. This CDR3 contains 14 residues. Trimming cost V 2 bases and J 5 bases; bases outside gene matches: 8. Germline values: CDR1 SQVTM, CDR2 ANQGSEA. CDR3 loop: CSVERAGGYTEAFF. As DNA, the CDR3 is TGCAGCGTTGAACGGGCAGGGGGTTATACTGAAGCTTTCTTT.

This clonotype appeared many times. The chain has TRBV27 and TRBJ2-4; maybe TRBD2 (5 bases). The germline V and J ends were trimmed by 0 bases and 5 bases, with 11 bases remaining between them. The CDR3 is 15 amino acids. CDR1 and CDR2 from the germline V gene are MNHEY and SMNVEV (reference sequence). The CDR3, as DNA: TGTGCCAGCAGTTTATCTAGAGGGTACGAAAACATTCAGTACTTC. Its protein is CASSLSRGYENIQYF.

By its share, this clonotype is medium-sized. V gene TRBV20-1 combines with J gene TRBJ1-5; D is uncertain. CDR1 and CDR2 (germline): DFQATT, SNEGSKA (reference sequence). Trimming pared 2 bases from V and 0 bases from J, leaving 5 bases between. The CDR3 consists of 13 residues. CDR3 sequence reads: CSARSDSNQPQHF. CDR3 sequence (DNA): TGCAGTGCTAGATCGGATAGCAATCAGCCCCAGCATTTT.

The genes are TRBV28 and TRBJ2-5; D perhaps matches TRBD2 (7 bases). The CDR3 spans 15 residues. CDR1 and CDR2 from the germline V gene are MDHEN and SYDVKM. V was clipped by 4 bases and J by 5 bases, with 17 bases between them. The CDR3 here is CASSYGGGALETQYF. The CDR3 region has the DNA TGTGCCAGCAGTTATGGGGGGGGCGCTTTGGAGACCCAGTACTTC.

This clonotype was observed a few times. CDR3 DNA: TGTGCCAGCAGTGCACAGAACAAGAACACTGAAGCTTTCTTT. Its translation: CASSAQNKNTEAFF. J is TRBJ1-1 and V is TRBV12-3 or TRBV12-4; D is unresolved. V lost 5 bases and J lost 1, with 11 bases in between. CDR3 length equals 14 residues.

This clonotype occurred many times. This chain joins TRBV29-1 and TRBJ1-1; possibly TRBD1 for D (6 bases). Germline lookup yields CDR1 SQVTM and CDR2 ANQGSEA. V lost 6 bases, J lost 8 bases, and 16 bases lay in between. The CDR3 extends over 12 amino acids. This CDR3 reads CSVRDTLAEAFF. The CDR3, as DNA: TGCAGCGTCCGGGACACCTTGGCCGAAGCTTTCTTT.

V is TRBV7-9 and J is TRBJ2-1; D gene unclear. V shed 5 bases and J shed 4 bases, with 9 bases lying between them. This CDR3 contains 13 residues. From germline, CDR1 is SEHNR and CDR2 FQNEAQ (reference sequence). CDR3 sequence: CASSVGHYNEQFF. The DNA for the CDR3 is TGTGCCAGCAGCGTCGGCCATTACAATGAGCAGTTCTTC.

This clonotype was recorded many times. The chain has TRBV18 and TRBJ2-1, with D perhaps assigned TRBD1 or TRBD2 (5 bases each). Germline-derived CDR1 and CDR2 are KGHSH and LQKENI. V shed 8 bases and J shed 5 bases, with 13 bases lying between them. The CDR3 has 13 amino acids. CDR3 loop: CASRGSGNNEQFF. The CDR3 DNA sequence: TGTGCCAGCAGGGGATCGGGGAACAATGAGCAGTTCTTC.

This clonotype occurred many times. The rearrangement links TRBV12-3 or TRBV12-4 to TRBJ1-1; D ambiguous. The CDR3 loop spans 13 amino acids. V gave up 3 bases and J gave up 1 base, with 6 bases separating them. The CDR3 bases are TGTGCCAGCAGTTTCAGAGAGAACACTGAAGCTTTCTTT. Its translation: CASSFRENTEAFF.

This clonotype was counted ten times or more. This chain uses TRBV6-5 with TRBJ2-7; possible D gene TRBD2, 6 bases. There are 14 residues in the CDR3. Trimming left V 5 bases short and J 6 bases short, with 17 bases between. The V gene's germline CDR1 is MNHEY and CDR2 SVGAGI. CDR3 amino acids: CASSNTGRGSEQYF. CDR3 nucleotides: TGTGCCAGCAGTAACACTGGCCGGGGGAGCGAGCAGTACTTC.